Given below is one T cell receptor beta chain in context. This entry belongs to a study of T cell changes during pregnancy in multiple sclerosis. Trimming removed 6 bases from V and 2 bases from J, with 14 bases in between. CDR3 length: 15 residues. Per the germline V gene, CDR1 is MNHNS and CDR2 is SASEGT. The method was immunoSEQ multiplex PCR; TCRdb's version includes in-frame clones alone and lacks a portion of them. Of around 110,000 clones listed, 85% to 95% are singletons. The genes are TRBV6-1 and TRBJ1-3, with a weak D call TRBD1 (6 bases). The sequences come from peripheral blood, collected after pregnancy. The clonotype was recovered from a female donor with multiple sclerosis, enrolled in a pregnancy study. CDR3 DNA: TGTGCCAGCAGGAGGGCAGGGACAACTGGAAACACCATATATTTT. It specifies CASRRAGTTGNTIYF.